What follows are 21 T cell receptor beta chains derived from one specimen sequenced in a study of blood T cell repertoires in COVID-19. The method was immunoSEQ multiplex PCR; TCRdb's version includes in-frame clones alone and lacks a portion of them. Among about 180,000 clones listed, around 73% were seen once. Sequencing input: PBMCs or T cells enriched from blood (not recorded which). These receptors were obtained from a woman aged 45-65 years who had recovered from COVID-19.

The genes are TRBV7-2 and TRBJ1-1, with 7 bases identical to TRBD1. The germline V gene encodes CDR1 SGHTA and CDR2 FQGNSA. This CDR3 spans 14 amino acids. V dropped 5 bases and J dropped 5; count of bases not matched to a gene: 8. CDR3 region: CASSRSSGGTEAFF. CDR3 DNA sequence: TGTGCCAGCAGCCGGAGCTCAGGGGGAACTGAAGCTTTCTTT.

This clone was seen just once. This sequence joins TRBV20-1 and TRBJ2-7, with 9 bases identical to TRBD2. Per the germline V gene, CDR1 is DFQATT and CDR2 is SNEGSKA (reference sequence). V lost 3 bases to trimming and J lost 3 bases; unmatched junction nucleotides: 6. The CDR3 totals 14 residues. CDR3 sequence (DNA): TGCAGTGCTAGTGGTAGCGGGAGACGCTACGAGCAGTACTTC. Translating it yields CSASGSGRRYEQYF.

The chain employs TRBV10-3 and TRBJ2-7; TRBD2 matches at 10 bases. After removal of 6 bases from V and 3 bases from J, the junction contained 11 bases not matched to a gene. The CDR3 runs 16 residues. CDR1 and CDR2 (germline): ENHRY, SYGVKD. DNA for the CDR3: TGTGCCATCAGCGACCTGAGCGGGAGGGCCTTCTACGAGCAGTACTTC. The encoded protein is CAISDLSGRAFYEQYF.

This sequence joins TRBV5-5 and TRBJ2-3; TRBD2 aligns across 14 bases. The CDR3 length is 17 residues. The J segment lost 4 bases and the V segment lost 2 bases, leaving 6 bases of the junction unmatched. Germline V gene sequence: CDR1 SGHKS, CDR2 YYEKEE (reference sequence). The CDR3 DNA reads TGTGCCAGCAGCTTTGGGACTAGCGGGAGCCCTCCAGATACGCAGTATTTT. This sequence encodes CASSFGTSGSPPDTQYF.

This chain joins TRBV5-6 and TRBJ2-1, with a weak D call TRBD2 (6 bases). Germline CDR1 SGHDT, CDR2 YYEEEE. The V gene lost 3 bases and the J gene lost 4 bases, with 20 bases spanning the gap. The CDR3 is 17 residues long. CDR3 amino acids: CASSSTSTRGIYNEQFF. The CDR3 region has the DNA TGTGCCAGCAGCTCTACCAGTACACGGGGGATATACAATGAGCAGTTCTTC.

The chain couples TRBV25-1 to TRBJ2-7, with D tentatively TRBD2 (6 bases). The CDR3 consists of 13 residues. Germline V gene data show CDR1 as MGHDK and CDR2 as SYGVNS. With 4 bases removed from V and 4 bases from J, the gap between germline ends came to 11 bases. CDR3 nucleotides: TGTGCCAGCAGTGCCGGGGGTGGGTACGAGCAGTACTTC. This gives the protein CASSAGGGYEQYF.

A few counts support this clone. The chain combines TRBV10-3 with TRBJ2-5, with D possibly TRBD2 on 5 matching bases. The germline V and J ends were trimmed by 10 bases and 0 bases, with 6 bases remaining between them. The V gene's germline CDR1 is ENHRY and CDR2 SYGVKD. The CDR3 has 11 amino acids. The CDR3 region has the DNA TGTGCCACCGGGGACCAAGAGACCCAGTACTTC. Translation: CATGDQETQYF.

This chain connects TRBV5-1 to TRBJ2-1; 9 bases fit TRBD2. The CDR3 consists of 15 residues. Trimming at V came to 7 bases and at J to 4 bases, leaving 9 bases not matched to a gene. Germline loops: CDR1 SGHRS, CDR2 YFSETQ. In DNA form, the CDR3 reads TGCGCCAGCGCGACTAATAGCGGGAGTTACAATGAGCAGTTCTTC. Its translation: CASATNSGSYNEQFF.

The J gene is TRBJ2-2, the V gene TRBV30; a possible D gene is TRBD2 (5 bases). Germline V gene sequence: CDR1 GTSNPN, CDR2 SVGIG (reference sequence). The V and J ends lost 2 bases and 4 bases respectively, with 11 bases between them. This CDR3 has 14 residues. The DNA for the CDR3 is TGTGCCTGGAGTCCCGGGATTTTCACCGGGGAGCTGTTTTTT. Translated, it gives CAWSPGIFTGELFF.

V is TRBV7-9 and J is TRBJ1-2, with D unresolved. This CDR3 region has 12 residues. The germline V and J ends were trimmed by 5 bases and 4 bases, with 8 bases remaining between them. Per the germline V gene, CDR1 is SEHNR and CDR2 is FQNEAQ (reference sequence). CDR3 amino acids: CASSPHTYGYTF. The CDR3 DNA reads TGTGCCAGCAGCCCCCACACCTATGGCTACACCTTC.

This clone was observed at least ten times. CDR3 sequence reads: CSGSGGGKNIQYF. CDR3 nucleotide sequence: TGCAGCGGGTCGGGGGGAGGCAAAAACATTCAGTACTTC. The chain is built from TRBV29-1 and TRBJ2-4; TRBD2 matches 7 bases. CDR1 is SQVTM, CDR2 ANQGSEA, per germline. The CDR3 consists of 13 residues. J was trimmed by 3 bases and V by 7 bases; bases with no gene match: 6.

The rearrangement joins TRBV3-1 (or the pseudogene TRBV3-2) to TRBJ2-5; TRBD2 aligns across 7 bases. The CDR3 is made up of 14 amino acids. Per germline, CDR1 LGHDT and CDR2 YNNKEL (reference sequence). Unmatched junction bases numbered 2, after V lost 3 bases and J lost 1 base. CDR3: CASSQSSGQETQYF. DNA for the CDR3: TGTGCCAGCAGCCAGTCTAGCGGCCAAGAGACCCAGTACTTC.

J is TRBJ1-5 and V is TRBV28, with D perhaps TRBD1 (5 bases). The CDR3 consists of 16 residues. The germline gives CDR1 MDHEN, CDR2 SYDVKM. Trimming took off 5 bases at V and 3 bases at J, with 17 bases between the two ends. CDR3 in DNA: TGTGCCAGCAGTCTTCTCAGGGTCCCTGTCAATCAGCCCCAGCATTTT. Translated, it gives CASSLLRVPVNQPQHF.

This rearrangement joins TRBV7-8 to TRBJ2-1; maybe TRBD2 (6 bases). The ends were cut back, 1 base at V and 0 bases at J, with 10 bases in the middle. This CDR3 contains 16 residues. CDR1 is SGHVS and CDR2 is FQNEAQ in the germline V gene. CDR3 loop: CASSLGGTSSYNEQFF. The CDR3, as DNA: TGTGCCAGCAGCTTAGGCGGGACGAGCTCCTACAATGAGCAGTTCTTC. The full variable domain, rest sourced from reference TRBV7-8 and TRBJ2-1, is GAGVSQSPRYKVAKRGQDVALRCDPISGHVSLFWYQQALGQGPEFLTYFQNEAQLDKSGLPSDRFFAERPEGSVSTLKIQRTQQEDSAVYLCASSLGGTSSYNEQFFGPGTRLTVL.

The chain employs TRBV27 and TRBJ1-1, with D maybe TRBD1 (6 bases). The CDR3 has 13 amino acids. Germline V gene data show CDR1 as MNHEY and CDR2 as SMNVEV (reference sequence). V gave up 6 bases and J gave up 3 bases, with 11 bases separating them. In DNA form, the CDR3 reads TGTGCCAGCAGGCAGGGGCTGGACACTGAAGCTTTCTTT. It yields the protein CASRQGLDTEAFF.

This sequence joins TRBV4-1 and TRBJ2-2; D call uncertain. This CDR3 region has 14 residues. Trimming removed 4 bases at V and 4 bases at J, with 10 bases between. CDR1 and CDR2 from the germline V gene are MGHRA and YSYEKL. The CDR3 region is CASSLSEATGELFF. The DNA for the CDR3 is TGCGCCAGCAGCCTCTCAGAGGCCACCGGGGAGCTGTTTTTT.

The V gene is TRBV4-1, the J gene TRBJ2-1; possibly TRBD1 for D (6 bases). The V and J ends lost 6 bases and 0 bases respectively, with 21 bases between them. Per germline, CDR1 MGHRA and CDR2 YSYEKL. The CDR3 extends over 18 amino acids. This chain's CDR3 is CASSRASGAVSSYNEQFF. CDR3 nucleotides: TGCGCCAGCAGTCGAGCGTCAGGGGCCGTGAGCTCCTACAATGAGCAGTTCTTC.

This clone occurred a few times. V is TRBV29-1 and J is TRBJ2-1; D uncertain. The germline gives CDR1 SQVTM, CDR2 ANQGSEA. CDR3 length: 11 amino acids. V was pared by 3 bases and J by 12 bases, with 12 bases between. The CDR3 loop reads CSVDQILGQFF. CDR3 DNA: TGCAGCGTTGACCAAATTCTAGGGCAGTTCTTC.

This chain connects TRBV6-2 or TRBV6-3 to TRBJ1-2; D unresolved. There are 14 residues in the CDR3. Trimming stripped 0 bases from V and 7 bases from J, with 12 bases between. The germline gives CDR1 MNHEY, CDR2 SVGEGT. CDR3 amino acids: CASSYSGGSPGYTF. CDR3 in DNA: TGTGCCAGCAGTTACTCTGGAGGGAGTCCTGGCTACACCTTC.

The rearrangement uses TRBV2 and TRBJ1-5; D may be TRBD1 (5 bases). CDR1 and CDR2 from the germline V gene are SNHLY and FYNNEI. V was pared by 9 bases and J by 5 bases, with 17 bases between. CDR3 length: 14 residues. The CDR3 here is CASQLEQAYQPQHF. In DNA form, the CDR3 reads TGTGCCAGTCAACTCGAACAGGCCTATCAGCCCCAGCATTTT.

This rearrangement joins TRBV18 to TRBJ1-1; the D gene is possibly TRBD1 (6 bases). V lost 0 bases, J lost 5 bases, and 13 bases lay in between. The CDR3 runs to 15 residues. Germline CDR1 reads KGHSH; CDR2 reads LQKENI. CDR3 protein: CASSPPGGGETEAFF. CDR3 in DNA: TGTGCCAGCTCACCACCAGGGGGTGGGGAGACTGAAGCTTTCTTT.